Given below is one TCR beta chain in context. Its cognate antigen is unknown. The CDR3 loop spans 15 amino acids. The ends were cut back, 0 bases at V and 4 bases at J, with 16 bases in the middle. In germline, CDR1 is SQVTM, CDR2 ANQGSEA. From the 5' RACE reads, TCRdb called clonotypes with MiXCR, one entry per CDR3 protein. Of fewer than 400,000 distinct CDR3 sequences listed, 6.5% to 10% are singletons. The sample originates from a study of CD8 T cells in ankylosing spondylitis. Study observations and caveats: Certain motif variants had earlier appeared in reactive arthritis synovial fluid and blood. Made up of eight highly homologous variants, a TCR beta motif appeared characteristic of ankylosing spondylitis blood.

The chain is built from TRBV29-1 and TRBJ2-7, with D hard to call. This sequence was found in a male donor with ankylosing spondylitis. Sequenced: blood, either unsorted or a sorted T cell fraction (not recorded which). The CDR3 reads CSVEEALGSRYEQYF. CDR3 DNA: TGCAGCGTTGAAGAGGCCCTCGGCAGCCGATACGAGCAGTACTTC.